These 15 T cell receptor beta chains originate from one sample sequenced in a study of early T cells in non-severe SARS-CoV-2 infection. TCRdb passed the 5' RACE reads through MiXCR, listing each CDR3 protein once. Of 45,000 to 60,000 distinct CDR3 sequences detected, under 9% appear once; the ten largest clones hold 3.9%. The sequencing used whole blood, collected at baseline. These receptors were taken from an adult who was a healthcare worker with PCR-confirmed SARS-CoV-2 infection or an uninfected control (not recorded which).

The rearrangement uses TRBV5-1 and TRBJ1-1; D is unresolved. The CDR3 consists of 13 residues. V was shortened by 1 base and J by 4 bases, with 8 bases between the two germline ends. In germline, CDR1 is SGHRS, CDR2 YFSETQ. The CDR3 here is CASSLTDGTEAFF. DNA of the CDR3: TGCGCCAGCAGCTTGACAGACGGCACTGAAGCTTTCTTT.

The genes are TRBV11-2 and TRBJ2-3; TRBD2 aligns across 7 bases. V dropped 4 bases and J dropped 3; count of bases not matched to a gene: 7. Germline CDR1 is SGHAT and CDR2 is FQNNGV. The CDR3 is 15 amino acids. CDR3 DNA sequence: TGTGCCAGCAGCTGGTCTAGCGGCCCTACAGATACGCAGTATTTT. This gives the protein CASSWSSGPTDTQYF.

This clonotype came up once. J is TRBJ2-3 and V is TRBV7-9, with D possibly TRBD2 on 6 matching bases. Trimming took 11 bases from V and 5 from J, leaving 14 bases between them. The length of the CDR3 is 12 residues. Germline values: CDR1 SEHNR, CDR2 FQNEAQ (reference sequence). The CDR3: CAGGITGDTQYF. The CDR3 nucleotides read TGTGCCGGGGGGATTACGGGAGATACGCAGTATTTT.

There are a few counts of this clonotype. The chain recombines TRBV6-5 with TRBJ2-2; 10 bases are a match to TRBD1. The CDR3 consists of 17 residues. The V gene end was trimmed by 9 bases and the J gene end by 0 bases; junction bases not matched to a gene: 10. Per the germline V gene, CDR1 is MNHEY and CDR2 is SVGAGI. CDR3 nucleotides: TGTGCCAGTGGGGACAGGGGAAGAACCCCGAACACCGGGGAGCTGTTTTTT. As protein: CASGDRGRTPNTGELFF.

This clonotype appeared many times. The chain recombines TRBV29-1 with TRBJ2-7; D unresolved. From germline, CDR1 is SQVTM and CDR2 ANQGSEA. V lost 7 bases to trimming and J lost 3 bases, with 16 bases between them. The CDR3 runs 13 residues. This CDR3 reads CSAQVPPGYEQYF. CDR3 in DNA: TGCAGCGCCCAAGTCCCTCCCGGCTACGAGCAGTACTTC.

The V and J genes are TRBV6-6 and TRBJ2-7; TRBD2 agrees at 7 bases. Germline loops: CDR1 MNHNY, CDR2 SVGAGI (reference sequence). This CDR3 contains 15 residues. V shed 7 bases, J shed 5 bases, and the junction held 14 bases outside the gene matches. The CDR3 spells CASTSRRRGGNEQYF. Here the CDR3 DNA reads TGTGCCAGCACCTCAAGGCGTAGGGGAGGGAACGAGCAGTACTTC.

This clonotype was observed many times. The chain uses TRBV3-1 and TRBJ2-2; D ambiguous. CDR3 size: 11 residues. Trimming removed 8 bases from V and 3 bases from J, with 4 bases in between. Germline CDR1 reads LGHDT; CDR2 reads YNNKEL (reference sequence). The CDR3 loop is CASGDTGELFF. CDR3 coding DNA: TGTGCCAGCGGGGACACCGGGGAGCTGTTTTTT.

The rearrangement links TRBV12-3 or TRBV12-4 to TRBJ2-3; no clear D. V gave up 3 bases and J gave up 2 bases, with 9 bases separating them. The CDR3 loop spans 14 amino acids. The CDR3, as DNA: TGTGCCAGCAGTTTTCCCCGGCTCACAGATACGCAGTATTTT. This translates into CASSFPRLTDTQYF.

This clonotype was counted ten times or more. The chain links TRBV29-1 to TRBJ2-5; the match to TRBD1 covers 7 bases. Trimming at V came to 7 bases and at J to 5 bases, leaving 10 bases not matched to a gene. Per the germline V gene, CDR1 is SQVTM and CDR2 is ANQGSEA. The CDR3 extends over 13 amino acids. The CDR3 sequence is CSAEQGPGETQYF. DNA of the CDR3: TGCAGCGCGGAACAGGGGCCCGGGGAGACCCAGTACTTC.

This clonotype has a handful of counts. The chain couples TRBV29-1 to TRBJ2-3; 7 bases match TRBD1. Germline CDR1 SQVTM, CDR2 ANQGSEA. The CDR3 covers 13 residues. V was pared by 7 bases and J by 3 bases, with 7 bases of the junction left unmatched. CDR3 nucleotides: TGCAGCGGACAGGGAAGGATGACAGATACGCAGTATTTT. Translating it yields CSGQGRMTDTQYF.

This clonotype was recorded a few times. J is TRBJ2-5 and V is TRBV7-9; the D is unclear. The CDR3 is 13 residues long. Germline loops: CDR1 SEHNR, CDR2 FQNEAQ (reference sequence). The V end was cut by 3 bases, the J end by 1 base, with 6 bases between. The CDR3 DNA sequence: TGTGCCAGCAGCTTGGAGCTCCAAGAGACCCAGTACTTC. Its protein product is CASSLELQETQYF.

This chain joins TRBV11-3 and TRBJ1-1, with D unclear. This CDR3 comprises 11 residues. V lost 2 bases, J lost 8 bases, and 6 bases lay in between. From germline, CDR1 is SGHNT and CDR2 YENEEA. The CDR3 reads CASSLRGEAFF. The CDR3 bases are TGTGCCAGCAGCTTAAGAGGGGAAGCTTTCTTT.

In its sample, this clonotype was seen a few times. The chain has TRBV6-1 and TRBJ2-4, with TRBD2 matching 10 bases. The V gene end was trimmed by 1 base and the J gene end by 2 bases; junction bases not matched to a gene: 5. Per the germline V gene, CDR1 is MNHNS and CDR2 is SASEGT. The CDR3 extends over 17 amino acids. The DNA for the CDR3 is TGTGCCAGCAGTGAAGGGGCTAGCGGGAGTACCAAAAACATTCAGTACTTC. Translating gives CASSEGASGSTKNIQYF.

In this sample, this clonotype turned up many times. V is TRBV24-1 and J is TRBJ2-2; D is undetermined. Trimming took 12 bases from V and 0 from J, leaving 10 bases between them. Germline V lookup: CDR1 KGHDR, CDR2 SFDVKD. The CDR3 is 13 amino acids. CDR3 amino acids: CASTDANTGELFF. CDR3 DNA: TGTGCCTCGACGGACGCGAACACCGGGGAGCTGTTTTTT.

This clonotype has at least ten counts. V gene TRBV28 combines with J gene TRBJ2-5; no clear D. The CDR3 length is 10 residues. Germline assignment: CDR1 MDHEN and CDR2 SYDVKM. Trimming pared 9 bases from V and 4 bases from J, leaving 6 bases between. The CDR3 region is CASFGETQYF. The CDR3 DNA follows: TGTGCCAGTTTCGGAGAGACCCAGTACTTC.